This TCR beta chain was sequenced for a study of blood T cell repertoires in COVID-19 (dated by TCRdb to about 2020). General notes on the study: Collaborator samples came from the United States, Italy and Spain and covered acute and convalescent phases of COVID-19. The prospective study material was composed of cDNA or gDNA derived from T cells, B-cell-depleted T cells, or PBMCs. Deeply sampled blood TCRbeta repertoires from subjects exposed to, actively infected with, or recovered from COVID-19 were included in the dataset. The repertoires were released in a freely available public database intended as a resource for research on the immune response to SARS-CoV-2. The samples were drawn from two sources: the first 160 participants of the ongoing ImmuneRACE study, and fewer than 1,500 subjects contributed by 6 global collaborators. Sample metadata almost always included a de-identified subject ID, COVID-19 status, age in years and sex. HLA class I and class II types, where available, came from metadata supplied by the sample provider rather than from assay-based typing. Study-wide conclusions, independent of this receptor: The quantity of clinical and demographic metadata differed by source and by participant and was supplied without curation.

The immunoSEQ Assay, a bias-controlled multiplex PCR, was used to amplify TCRbeta CDR3 regions from genomic DNA. The paper's processing steps were these. The number of nucleated cells in each sample was estimated by amplification of reference gene primers within the assay. To quantify the absolute abundance of each unique TCRbeta CDR3 rearrangement, sequence reads were collapsed and filtered. For each sample, productive Simpson clonality was calculated as the square root of Simpson's diversity index over productive rearrangements. Entries here come from immuneACCESS through TCRdb and include only in-frame sequences with V and J called. Some clones fail to appear in such tables; in the studies checked, an unresolved V gene covers under half of the shortfall, and the cause of the remainder is unknown. The D gene and trimming were derived from the DNA, and the V and J assignments and clone size from that table. Present in this sample are some 15,000 clones, approximately 90% of which were seen just once. About 50% of the sample lies in the top ten.

The collaborating institutions used their own protocols to collect whole blood in K2EDTA tubes. For TCRbeta analysis, collaborators shipped samples in one of three forms: frozen whole blood, isolated PBMCs, or DNA extracted from either of those sample types. V loses 0 bases, J loses 4 bases, and the germline ends lie 7 bases apart. From cysteine to phenylalanine, the CDR3 is 13 amino acids long. The entry retains the CDR3 DNA only, 39 bases that are in frame from base 1. CDR1 LGHDT and CDR2 YNNKEL were looked up in the germline V gene (reference sequence). Comment on this clone: Its antigen is unknown. No quality values exist for individual bases; no much larger clone is one base distant.

Sample: peripheral blood. The TCR originated in a human donor in a cohort sampled during active COVID-19. The receptor chain draws on TRBV3-1 (or the pseudogene TRBV3-2) and TRBJ2-7; the D gene is unclear. The nucleotide sequence is TGTGCCAGCAGCCAAGACTTCAGGTACGAGCAGTACTTC. Translation gives CASSQDFRYEQYF.